A selection of T cell receptor beta chains follows, all from one sample in a study of T cell responses to AZD1222 COVID-19 vaccine. Here immunoSEQ multiplex PCR was the method, and the copy in TCRdb shows in-frame clones only, minus some. The table shows about 150,000 clones, with more than 80% occurring only once. Material: peripheral blood, obtained 28 days after the second AZD1222 dose. The receptors come from an adult who received the AZD1222 COVID-19 vaccine. Both conserved end residues are trimmed from each CDR3.

V gene: TRBV18
J gene: TRBJ1-1
CDR3 protein: ASSFAEDEAF

V gene: TRBV10-1
J gene: TRBJ1-5
CDR3 protein: ASSESKGLGNQPQH

V gene: TRBV5-1
J gene: TRBJ2-7
CDR3 protein: ASSQDSGQY

V gene: TRBV30
J gene: TRBJ1-2
CDR3 protein: AWRLSGDYGYT

V gene: TRBV29-1
J gene: TRBJ2-1
CDR3 protein: SAGPTYNEQF

V gene: TRBV3-1/TRBV3-2
J gene: TRBJ1-2
CDR3 protein: ASSPRDRGLGGYT

V gene: TRBV29-1
J gene: TRBJ2-3
CDR3 protein: SERVGTDTQY

V gene: TRBV13
J gene: TRBJ2-5
CDR3 protein: ASSLGTGEETQY

V gene: TRBV7-8
J gene: TRBJ2-3
CDR3 protein: ASSHSRDTQY

V gene: TRBV11-2
J gene: TRBJ2-7
CDR3 protein: ASSLRDTYEQY

V gene: TRBV11-2
J gene: TRBJ2-2
CDR3 protein: ASSLEPTLNTGELF

V gene: TRBV5-6
J gene: TRBJ2-1
CDR3 protein: ASSPPLSGGNEQF

V gene: TRBV27
J gene: TRBJ2-3
CDR3 protein: ASSRTTDTQY

V gene: TRBV27
J gene: TRBJ2-2
CDR3 protein: ASWQSTTGELF

V gene: TRBV30
J gene: TRBJ2-7
CDR3 protein: AWSVQGQGNDEQY

V gene: TRBV28
J gene: TRBJ2-3
CDR3 protein: ASSTGGPSTDTQY

V gene: TRBV30
J gene: TRBJ2-6
CDR3 protein: AWSASWASGANVLT

V gene: TRBV7-8
J gene: TRBJ2-7
CDR3 protein: ASSSALGVAGGDYEQY

V gene: TRBV7-9
J gene: TRBJ1-2
CDR3 protein: ASSLARQGVWYGYT

V gene: TRBV5-1
J gene: TRBJ2-7
CDR3 protein: ASSSSPGSSYEQY

V gene: TRBV7-8
J gene: TRBJ2-7
CDR3 protein: ASSPTGTPYEQY

V gene: TRBV3-1/TRBV3-2
J gene: TRBJ2-3
CDR3 protein: ASSLGGVNTDTQY

V gene: TRBV3-1/TRBV3-2
J gene: TRBJ2-2
CDR3 protein: ASGQGMPGELF

V gene: TRBV5-4
J gene: TRBJ2-5
CDR3 protein: ASSLASGGGETQY

V gene: TRBV5-1
J gene: TRBJ1-2
CDR3 protein: ASSTVQGVEGYT

V gene: TRBV14
J gene: TRBJ2-1
CDR3 protein: ASSQDPSGRFSEQF

V gene: TRBV6-5
J gene: TRBJ1-2
CDR3 protein: ASSYSSGGLGYGYT

V gene: TRBV15
J gene: TRBJ2-7
CDR3 protein: ATSRDPRTYEQY

V gene: TRBV2
J gene: TRBJ2-3
CDR3 protein: ASSTLAASTDTQY

V gene: TRBV30
J gene: TRBJ1-2
CDR3 protein: AWSVPGQGGGYT

V gene: TRBV2
J gene: TRBJ2-7
CDR3 protein: ASREEGYEQY

V gene: TRBV5-1
J gene: TRBJ2-1
CDR3 protein: ASSLGGSYNEQF

V gene: TRBV19
J gene: TRBJ1-2
CDR3 protein: ASSLQGTENYGYT

V gene: TRBV12-3/TRBV12-4
J gene: TRBJ1-5
CDR3 protein: ASRDSLYQPQH

V gene: TRBV7-9
J gene: TRBJ1-1
CDR3 protein: ASSLPFIANTEAF

V gene: TRBV11-3
J gene: TRBJ2-7
CDR3 protein: ASSPPGGKQY

V gene: TRBV6-5
J gene: TRBJ2-1
CDR3 protein: ASSQTGTGANEQF

V gene: TRBV3-1/TRBV3-2
J gene: TRBJ2-2
CDR3 protein: ASNQGDDRDTGELF

V gene: TRBV7-4
J gene: TRBJ1-3
CDR3 protein: ASSTTGKGTGNTIY

V gene: TRBV7-7
J gene: TRBJ2-2
CDR3 protein: ASSLAVEGELF

V gene: TRBV23-1
J gene: TRBJ1-5
CDR3 protein: ASSHHLRGSNQPQH

V gene: TRBV27
J gene: TRBJ1-5
CDR3 protein: ASRLNRGPPNQPQH

V gene: TRBV7-9
J gene: TRBJ2-1
CDR3 protein: ASSSRDRRSYNEQF

V gene: TRBV5-1
J gene: TRBJ2-1
CDR3 protein: ASSPGTGYNEQF

V gene: TRBV21-1
J gene: TRBJ2-1
CDR3 protein: ASSKYFREPLGEQF

V gene: TRBV27
J gene: TRBJ2-7
CDR3 protein: ASSLRLAGLSYEQY

V gene: TRBV5-6
J gene: TRBJ2-2
CDR3 protein: ASSFQLLNTGELF

V gene: TRBV4-1
J gene: TRBJ2-3
CDR3 protein: ASSQPGLAGGPDADTQY

V gene: TRBV12-3/TRBV12-4
J gene: TRBJ1-6
CDR3 protein: ASSSGDSPLH

V gene: TRBV19
J gene: TRBJ1-1
CDR3 protein: ASSPTGAYTEAF

V gene: TRBV2
J gene: TRBJ1-1
CDR3 protein: ASWKGGENTEAF

V gene: TRBV7-6
J gene: TRBJ1-4
CDR3 protein: ASSFRGGTNEKLF

V gene: TRBV2
J gene: TRBJ1-3
CDR3 protein: ASSEDRASGNTIY

V gene: TRBV30
J gene: TRBJ1-5
CDR3 protein: AWSLGGLGQPQH

V gene: TRBV18
J gene: TRBJ2-7
CDR3 protein: ASSPEVLTANEQY